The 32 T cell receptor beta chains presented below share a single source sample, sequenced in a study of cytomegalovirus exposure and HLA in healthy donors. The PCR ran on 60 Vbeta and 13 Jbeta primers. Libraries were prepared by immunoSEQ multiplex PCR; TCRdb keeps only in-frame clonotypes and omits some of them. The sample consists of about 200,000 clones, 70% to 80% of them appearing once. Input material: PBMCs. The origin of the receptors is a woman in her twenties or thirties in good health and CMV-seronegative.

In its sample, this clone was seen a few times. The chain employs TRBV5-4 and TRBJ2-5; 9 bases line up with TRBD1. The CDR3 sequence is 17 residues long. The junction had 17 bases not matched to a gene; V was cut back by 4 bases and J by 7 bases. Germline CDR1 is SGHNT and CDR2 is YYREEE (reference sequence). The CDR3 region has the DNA TGTGCCAGCAGCCCTTACCTACCGGGACAGGGAACAGGGACCCAGTACTTC. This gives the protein CASSPYLPGQGTGTQYF.

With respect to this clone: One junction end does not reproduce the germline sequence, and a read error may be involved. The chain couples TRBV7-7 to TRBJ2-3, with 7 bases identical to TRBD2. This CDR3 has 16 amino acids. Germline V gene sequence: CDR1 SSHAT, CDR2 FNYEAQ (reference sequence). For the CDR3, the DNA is TGTGCTAGCAGCTTAGCACCAGCGGGGTACACAGATACGCAGTATTTT. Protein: CASSLAPAGYTDTQYF.

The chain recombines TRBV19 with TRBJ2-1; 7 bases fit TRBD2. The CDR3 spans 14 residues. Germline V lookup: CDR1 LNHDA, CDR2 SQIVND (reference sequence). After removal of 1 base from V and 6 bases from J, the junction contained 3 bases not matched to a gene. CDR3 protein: CASSIGGSRNEQFF. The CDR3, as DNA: TGTGCCAGTAGTATAGGCGGGAGCCGCAATGAGCAGTTCTTC.

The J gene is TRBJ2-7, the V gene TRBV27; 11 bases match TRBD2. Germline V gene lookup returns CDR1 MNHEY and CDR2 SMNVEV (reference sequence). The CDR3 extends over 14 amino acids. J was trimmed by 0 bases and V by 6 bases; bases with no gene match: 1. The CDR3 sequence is CASRGLADSYEQYF. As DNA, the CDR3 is TGTGCCAGCAGGGGACTAGCGGACTCCTACGAGCAGTACTTC.

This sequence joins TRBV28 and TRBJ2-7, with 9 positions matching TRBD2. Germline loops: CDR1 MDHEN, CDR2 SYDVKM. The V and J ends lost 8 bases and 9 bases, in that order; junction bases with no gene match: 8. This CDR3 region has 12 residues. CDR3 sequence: CASGGLAPSQYF. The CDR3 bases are TGTGCCAGCGGTGGACTAGCGCCCTCGCAGTACTTC.

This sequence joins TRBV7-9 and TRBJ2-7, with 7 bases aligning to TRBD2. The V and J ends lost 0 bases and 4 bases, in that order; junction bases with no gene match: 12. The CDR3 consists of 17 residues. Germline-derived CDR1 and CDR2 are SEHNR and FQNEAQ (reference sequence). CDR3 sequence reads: CASSLAFPSGGGYEQYF. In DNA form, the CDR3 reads TGTGCCAGCAGCTTAGCGTTTCCTAGCGGAGGAGGGTACGAGCAGTACTTC.

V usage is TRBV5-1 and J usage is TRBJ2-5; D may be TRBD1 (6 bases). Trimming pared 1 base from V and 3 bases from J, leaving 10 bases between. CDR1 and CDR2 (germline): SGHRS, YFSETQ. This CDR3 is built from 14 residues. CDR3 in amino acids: CASSLLGDKETQYF. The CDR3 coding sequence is TGCGCCAGCAGCTTGCTAGGGGACAAAGAGACCCAGTACTTC. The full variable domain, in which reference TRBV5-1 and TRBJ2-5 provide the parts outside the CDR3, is KAGVTQTPRYLIKTRGQQVTLSCSPISGHRSVSWYQQTPGQGLQFLFEYFSETQRNKGNFPGRFSGRQFSNSRSEMNVSTLELGDSALYLCASSLLGDKETQYFGPGTRLLVL.

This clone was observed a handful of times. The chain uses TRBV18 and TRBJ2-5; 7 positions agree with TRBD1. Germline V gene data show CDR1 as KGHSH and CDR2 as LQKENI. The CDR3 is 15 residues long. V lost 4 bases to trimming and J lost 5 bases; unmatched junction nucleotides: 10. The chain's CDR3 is CASSLRTGRGETQYF. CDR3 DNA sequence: TGTGCCAGCTCACTCAGGACAGGCCGAGGGGAGACCCAGTACTTC.

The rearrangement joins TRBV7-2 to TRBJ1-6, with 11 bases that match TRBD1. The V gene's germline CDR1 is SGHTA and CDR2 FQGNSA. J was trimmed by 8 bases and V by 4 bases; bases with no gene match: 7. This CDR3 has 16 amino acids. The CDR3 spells CASSSAGTGGYSPLHF. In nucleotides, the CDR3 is TGTGCCAGCAGCTCTGCCGGGACAGGGGGATATTCACCCCTCCACTTT.

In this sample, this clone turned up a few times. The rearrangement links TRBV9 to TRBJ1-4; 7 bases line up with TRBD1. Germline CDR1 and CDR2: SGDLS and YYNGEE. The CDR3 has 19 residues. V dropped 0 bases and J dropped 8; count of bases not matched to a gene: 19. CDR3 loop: CASSVDSGRGNPGQEKLFF. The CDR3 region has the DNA TGTGCCAGCAGCGTAGACTCCGGCAGGGGGAACCCCGGACAGGAAAAACTGTTTTTT.

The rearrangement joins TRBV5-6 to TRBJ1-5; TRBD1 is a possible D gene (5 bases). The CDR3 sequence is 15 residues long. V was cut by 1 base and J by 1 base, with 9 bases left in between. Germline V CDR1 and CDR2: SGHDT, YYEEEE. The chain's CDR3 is CASSLWGGSNQPQHF. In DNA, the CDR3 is TGTGCCAGCAGCTTGTGGGGGGGGAGCAATCAGCCCCAGCATTTT.

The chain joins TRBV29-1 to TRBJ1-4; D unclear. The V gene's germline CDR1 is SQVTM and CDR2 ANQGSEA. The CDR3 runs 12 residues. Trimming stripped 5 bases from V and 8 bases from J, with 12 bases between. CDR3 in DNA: TGCAGCGTTTATCGTACGGAGGAAAAACTGTTTTTT. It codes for CSVYRTEEKLFF.

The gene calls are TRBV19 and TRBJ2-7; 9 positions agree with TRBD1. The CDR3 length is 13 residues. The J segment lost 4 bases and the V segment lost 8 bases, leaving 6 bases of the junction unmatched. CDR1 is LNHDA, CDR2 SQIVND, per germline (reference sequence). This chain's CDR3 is CASRGTGTYEQYF. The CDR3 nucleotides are TGTGCCAGTCGTGGGACAGGGACTTACGAGCAGTACTTC.

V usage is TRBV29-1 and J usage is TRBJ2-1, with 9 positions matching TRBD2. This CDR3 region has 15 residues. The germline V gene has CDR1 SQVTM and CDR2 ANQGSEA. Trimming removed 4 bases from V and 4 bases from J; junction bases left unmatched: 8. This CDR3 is CSVALLAGNYNEQFF. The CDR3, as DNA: TGCAGCGTTGCACTTCTAGCGGGGAATTACAATGAGCAGTTCTTC.

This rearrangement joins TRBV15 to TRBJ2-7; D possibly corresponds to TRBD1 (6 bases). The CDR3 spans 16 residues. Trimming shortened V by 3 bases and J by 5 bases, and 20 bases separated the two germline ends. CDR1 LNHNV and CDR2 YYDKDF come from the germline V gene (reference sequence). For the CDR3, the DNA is TGTGCCACCAGCAGGAGGCCCACAGGGTTGAGGGACGAGCAGTACTTC. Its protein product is CATSRRPTGLRDEQYF.

The CDR3 is CASSDRGLTMNTEAFF. CDR3 nucleotide sequence: TGTGCCAGCAGTGACCGTGGACTTACCATGAACACTGAAGCTTTCTTT. The rearrangement joins TRBV2 to TRBJ1-1; D gene unclear. The V end was cut by 3 bases, the J end by 0 bases, with 14 bases between. The CDR3 extends over 16 amino acids. Germline CDR1 is SNHLY and CDR2 is FYNNEI.

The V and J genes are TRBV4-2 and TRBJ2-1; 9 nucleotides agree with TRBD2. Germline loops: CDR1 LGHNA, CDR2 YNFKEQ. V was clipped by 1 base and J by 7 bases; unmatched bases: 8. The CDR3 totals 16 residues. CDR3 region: CASSQAAGGVGNEQFF. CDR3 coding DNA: TGTGCCAGCAGCCAAGCCGCGGGGGGGGTGGGAAATGAGCAGTTCTTC.

The CDR3 here is CAWASGRGTRATQYF. DNA of the CDR3: TGTGCCTGGGCTAGCGGGAGGGGGACCCGGGCTACGCAGTATTTT. The chain carries TRBV30 and TRBJ2-3; TRBD2 aligns across 12 bases. Germline V gene lookup returns CDR1 GTSNPN and CDR2 SVGIG (reference sequence). The CDR3 has 15 residues. Trimming cost V 5 bases and J 8 bases; bases outside gene matches: 11.

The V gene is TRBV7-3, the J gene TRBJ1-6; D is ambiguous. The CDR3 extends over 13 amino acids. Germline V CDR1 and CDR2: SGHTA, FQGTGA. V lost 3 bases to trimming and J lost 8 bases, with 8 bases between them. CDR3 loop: CASSFSPDSPLHF. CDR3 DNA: TGTGCCAGCAGCTTTTCGCCGGATTCACCCCTCCACTTT.

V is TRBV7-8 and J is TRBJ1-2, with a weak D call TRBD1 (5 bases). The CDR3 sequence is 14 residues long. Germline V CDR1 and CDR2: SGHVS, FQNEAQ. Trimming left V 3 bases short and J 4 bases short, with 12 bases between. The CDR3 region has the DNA TGTGCCAGCAGCTTCTCCCAGGGTGGCTATGGCTACACCTTC. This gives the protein CASSFSQGGYGYTF.

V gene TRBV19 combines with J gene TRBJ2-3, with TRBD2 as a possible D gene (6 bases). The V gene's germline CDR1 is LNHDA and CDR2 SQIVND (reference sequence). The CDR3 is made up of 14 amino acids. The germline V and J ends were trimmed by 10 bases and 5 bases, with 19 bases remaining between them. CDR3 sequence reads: CATQHSGVGDTQYF. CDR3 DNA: TGTGCCACCCAACACTCGGGAGTAGGAGATACGCAGTATTTT.

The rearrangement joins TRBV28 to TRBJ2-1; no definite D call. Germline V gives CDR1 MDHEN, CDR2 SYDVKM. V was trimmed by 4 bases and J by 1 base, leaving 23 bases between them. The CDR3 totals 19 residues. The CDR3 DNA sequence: TGTGCCAGCAGTTCGATGTCTGGCGGAATAACGAGATCCTACAATGAGCAGTTCTTC. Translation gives CASSSMSGGITRSYNEQFF.

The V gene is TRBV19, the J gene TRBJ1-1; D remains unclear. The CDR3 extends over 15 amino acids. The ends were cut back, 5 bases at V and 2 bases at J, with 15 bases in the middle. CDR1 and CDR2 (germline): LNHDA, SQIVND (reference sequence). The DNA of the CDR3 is TGTGCCAGTAGTCCTCGAATGGAGGGAAACACTGAAGCTTTCTTT. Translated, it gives CASSPRMEGNTEAFF.

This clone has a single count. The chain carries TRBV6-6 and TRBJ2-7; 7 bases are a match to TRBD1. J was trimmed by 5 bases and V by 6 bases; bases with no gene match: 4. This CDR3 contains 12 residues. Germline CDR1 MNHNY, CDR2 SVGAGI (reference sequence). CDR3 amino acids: CASRIDRDEQYF. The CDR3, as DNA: TGTGCCAGCAGAATCGACAGGGACGAGCAGTACTTC.

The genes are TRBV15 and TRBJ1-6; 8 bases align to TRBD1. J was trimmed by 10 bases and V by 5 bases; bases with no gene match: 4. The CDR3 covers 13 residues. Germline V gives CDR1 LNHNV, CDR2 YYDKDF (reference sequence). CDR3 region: CATSGRQGSPLHF. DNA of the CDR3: TGTGCCACCAGCGGACGACAGGGGTCACCCCTCCACTTT.

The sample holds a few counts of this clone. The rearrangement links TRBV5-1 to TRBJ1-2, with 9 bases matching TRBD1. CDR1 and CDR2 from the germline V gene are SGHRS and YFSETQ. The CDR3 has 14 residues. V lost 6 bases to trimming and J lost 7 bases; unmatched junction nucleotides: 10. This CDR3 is CASTRTGERAGYTF. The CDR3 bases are TGCGCCAGCACTAGGACAGGGGAAAGGGCTGGCTACACCTTC.

This CDR3 is CAIMSTGTGNTIYF. The CDR3 DNA reads as TGTGCCATCATGTCGACAGGGACTGGAAACACCATATATTTT. The rearrangement uses TRBV10-3 and TRBJ1-3, with 7 nucleotides matching TRBD1. Germline V CDR1 and CDR2: ENHRY, SYGVKD. The CDR3 contains 14 residues. Trimming took 7 bases from V and 2 from J; bases not matched to a gene: 5.

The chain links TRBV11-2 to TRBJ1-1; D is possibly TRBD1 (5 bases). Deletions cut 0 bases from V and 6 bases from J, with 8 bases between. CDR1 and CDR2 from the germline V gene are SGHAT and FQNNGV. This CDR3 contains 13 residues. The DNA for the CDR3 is TGTGCCAGCAGCTTAGACATAGGGGCTGAAGCTTTCTTT. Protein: CASSLDIGAEAFF.

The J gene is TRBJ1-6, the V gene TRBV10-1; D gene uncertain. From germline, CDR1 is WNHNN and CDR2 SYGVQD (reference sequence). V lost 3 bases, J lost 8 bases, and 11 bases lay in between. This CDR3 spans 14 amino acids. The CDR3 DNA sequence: TGCGCCAGCAGTGAAGGCCGGGAACATTCACCCCTCCACTTT. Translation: CASSEGREHSPLHF.

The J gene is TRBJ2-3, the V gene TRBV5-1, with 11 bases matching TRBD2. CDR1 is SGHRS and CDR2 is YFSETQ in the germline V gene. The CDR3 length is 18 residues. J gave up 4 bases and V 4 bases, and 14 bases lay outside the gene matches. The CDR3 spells CASSGPGTSGIFPDTQYF. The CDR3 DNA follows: TGCGCCAGCAGCGGACCCGGGACTAGCGGTATATTCCCAGATACGCAGTATTTT.

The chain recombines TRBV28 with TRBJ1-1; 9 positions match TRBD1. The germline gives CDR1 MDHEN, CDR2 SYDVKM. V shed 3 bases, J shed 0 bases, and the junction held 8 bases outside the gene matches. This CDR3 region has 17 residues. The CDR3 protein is CASSFDSTGGLNTEAFF. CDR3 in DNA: TGTGCCAGCAGTTTTGATTCGACAGGGGGTTTGAACACTGAAGCTTTCTTT.

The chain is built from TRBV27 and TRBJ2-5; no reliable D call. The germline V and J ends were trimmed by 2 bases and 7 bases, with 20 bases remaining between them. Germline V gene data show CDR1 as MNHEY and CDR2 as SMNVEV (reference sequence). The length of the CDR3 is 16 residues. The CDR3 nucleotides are TGTGCCAGCAGTTTACTAGGCACGATACCGGTCGGGACCCAGTACTTC. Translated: CASSLLGTIPVGTQYF.